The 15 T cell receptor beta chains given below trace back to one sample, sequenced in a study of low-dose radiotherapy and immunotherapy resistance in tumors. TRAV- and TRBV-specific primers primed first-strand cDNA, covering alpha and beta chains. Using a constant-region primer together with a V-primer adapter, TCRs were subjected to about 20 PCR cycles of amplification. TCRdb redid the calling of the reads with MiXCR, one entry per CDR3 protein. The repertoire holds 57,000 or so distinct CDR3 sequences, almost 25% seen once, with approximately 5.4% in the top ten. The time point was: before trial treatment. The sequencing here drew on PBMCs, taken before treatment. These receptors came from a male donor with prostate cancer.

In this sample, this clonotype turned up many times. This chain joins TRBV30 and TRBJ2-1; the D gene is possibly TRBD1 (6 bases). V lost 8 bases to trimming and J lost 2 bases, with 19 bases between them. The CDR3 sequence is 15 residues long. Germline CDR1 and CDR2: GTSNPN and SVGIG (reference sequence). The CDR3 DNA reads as TGTGCCGGGGGTTGGGGGCAGGGAACCTACAATGAGCAGTTCTTC. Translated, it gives CAGGWGQGTYNEQFF.

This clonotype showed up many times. As DNA, the CDR3 is TGTGCCAGCAGTTACTCCGGGGAGGGGACCTACGAGCAGTACTTC. Its protein product is CASSYSGEGTYEQYF. This sequence joins TRBV6-6 and TRBJ2-7; 7 bases agree with TRBD2. Trimming at V came to 0 bases and at J to 2 bases, leaving 4 bases not matched to a gene. The CDR3 runs 15 residues. From germline, CDR1 is MNHNY and CDR2 SVGAGI (reference sequence).

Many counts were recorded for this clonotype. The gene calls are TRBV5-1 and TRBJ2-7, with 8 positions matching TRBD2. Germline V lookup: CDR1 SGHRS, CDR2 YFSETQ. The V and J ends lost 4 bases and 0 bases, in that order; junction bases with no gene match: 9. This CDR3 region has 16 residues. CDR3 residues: CASSQRMSGSSYEQYF. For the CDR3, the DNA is TGCGCCAGCAGCCAGCGGATGAGCGGGAGCTCCTACGAGCAGTACTTC.

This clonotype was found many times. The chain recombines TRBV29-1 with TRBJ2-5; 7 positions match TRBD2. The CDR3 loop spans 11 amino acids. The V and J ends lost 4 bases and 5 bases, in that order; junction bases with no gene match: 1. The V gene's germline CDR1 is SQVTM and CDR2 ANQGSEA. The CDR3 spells CSVVGGETQYF. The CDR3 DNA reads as TGCAGCGTTGTGGGGGGGGAGACCCAGTACTTC.

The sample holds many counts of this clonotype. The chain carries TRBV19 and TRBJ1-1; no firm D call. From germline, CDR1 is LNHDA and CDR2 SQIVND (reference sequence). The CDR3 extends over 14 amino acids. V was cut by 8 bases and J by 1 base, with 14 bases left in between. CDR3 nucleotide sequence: TGTGCCAGTTCGTCATGGGGAGGGAACACTGAAGCTTTCTTT. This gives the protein CASSSWGGNTEAFF.

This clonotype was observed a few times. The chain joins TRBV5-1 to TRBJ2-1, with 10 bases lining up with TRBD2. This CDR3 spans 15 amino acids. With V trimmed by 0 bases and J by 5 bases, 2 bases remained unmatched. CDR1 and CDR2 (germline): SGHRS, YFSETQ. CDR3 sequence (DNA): TGCGCCAGCAGCTTGGAGAGCGGGGGGGACAATGAGCAGTTCTTC. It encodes CASSLESGGDNEQFF.

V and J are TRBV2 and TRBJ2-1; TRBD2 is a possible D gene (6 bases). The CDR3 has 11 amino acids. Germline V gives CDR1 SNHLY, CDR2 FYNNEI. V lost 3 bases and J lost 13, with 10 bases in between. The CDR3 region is CASSEAGGQFF. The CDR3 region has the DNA TGTGCCAGCAGTGAGGCCGGGGGACAGTTCTTC.

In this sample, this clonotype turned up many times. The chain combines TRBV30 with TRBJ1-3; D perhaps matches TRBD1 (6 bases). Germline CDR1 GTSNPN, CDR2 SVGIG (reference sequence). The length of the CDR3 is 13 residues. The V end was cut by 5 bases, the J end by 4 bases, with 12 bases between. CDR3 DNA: TGTGCCTGGGGTGCAGGGACAGGAAACACCATATATTTT. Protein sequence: CAWGAGTGNTIYF.

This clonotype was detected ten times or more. The CDR3 bases are TGTGCCAGCAGGCCCAGGGGGCACGGTGGCTACACCTTC. It encodes CASRPRGHGGYTF. The chain employs TRBV27 and TRBJ1-2; 8 nucleotides agree with TRBD1. The CDR3 loop spans 13 amino acids. V was clipped by 6 bases and J by 7 bases; unmatched bases: 7. In germline, CDR1 is MNHEY, CDR2 SMNVEV (reference sequence).

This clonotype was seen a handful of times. Here the CDR3 reads CSARDLGGGQETQYF. In nucleotides, the CDR3 is TGCAGTGCTAGAGATCTGGGCGGCGGACAAGAGACCCAGTACTTC. This sequence joins TRBV20-1 and TRBJ2-5; D not resolved. The CDR3 is made up of 15 amino acids. Between the trimmed V and J ends, which lost 0 bases and 2 bases, there was a span of 13 bases. Germline V gives CDR1 DFQATT, CDR2 SNEGSKA (reference sequence).

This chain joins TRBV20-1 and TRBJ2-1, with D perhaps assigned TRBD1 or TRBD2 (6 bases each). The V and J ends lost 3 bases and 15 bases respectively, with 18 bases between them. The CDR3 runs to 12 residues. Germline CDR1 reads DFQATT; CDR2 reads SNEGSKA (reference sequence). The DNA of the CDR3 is TGCAGTGCTAGCCCGGGGGCCGAGTTTCGGTTCTTC. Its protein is CSASPGAEFRFF.

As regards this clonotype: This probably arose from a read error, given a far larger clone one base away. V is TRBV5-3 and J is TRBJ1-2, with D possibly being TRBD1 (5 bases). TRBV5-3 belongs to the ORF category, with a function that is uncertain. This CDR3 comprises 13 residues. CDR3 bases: TGTGCCAGCAGCTTAACTGGGACCTTCAAAAGCGCCTTC. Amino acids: CASSLTGTFKSAF.

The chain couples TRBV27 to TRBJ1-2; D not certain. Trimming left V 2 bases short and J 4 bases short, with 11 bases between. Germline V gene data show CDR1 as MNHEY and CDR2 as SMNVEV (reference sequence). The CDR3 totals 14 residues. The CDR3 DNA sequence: TGTGCCAGCAGTTTACGGGCGGAGCTCTATGGCTACACCTTC. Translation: CASSLRAELYGYTF.

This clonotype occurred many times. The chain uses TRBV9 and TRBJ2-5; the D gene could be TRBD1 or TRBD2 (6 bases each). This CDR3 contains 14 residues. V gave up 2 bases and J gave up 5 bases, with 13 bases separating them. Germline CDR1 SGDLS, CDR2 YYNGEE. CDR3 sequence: CASSVSGASETQYF. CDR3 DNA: TGTGCCAGCAGCGTGTCGGGGGCGAGTGAGACCCAGTACTTC. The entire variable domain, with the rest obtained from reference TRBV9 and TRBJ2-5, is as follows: DSGVTQTPKHLITATGQRVTLRCSPRSGDLSVYWYQQSLDQGLQFLIQYYNGEERAKGNILERFSAQQFPDLHSELNLSSLELGDSALYFCASSVSGASETQYFGPGTRLLVL.

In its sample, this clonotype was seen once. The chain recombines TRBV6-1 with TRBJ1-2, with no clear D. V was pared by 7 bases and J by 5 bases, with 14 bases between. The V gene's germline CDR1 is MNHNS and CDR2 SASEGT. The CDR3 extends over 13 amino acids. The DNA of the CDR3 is TGTGCCAGCAATCCAAGCCCCCGGTATGGCTACACCTTC. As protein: CASNPSPRYGYTF.